This T cell receptor (beta chain) appears in the sequencing data of a study of cytomegalovirus exposure and HLA in healthy donors. The PCR ran on 60 Vbeta and 13 Jbeta primers. The method was immunoSEQ multiplex PCR; TCRdb's version includes in-frame clones alone and lacks a portion of them. The table has some 190,000 clones, around three quarters seen once. The sample taken for sequencing was PBMCs. The source of this sequence is a woman between 18 and 29 years old in good health and CMV-seronegative.

The CDR3: CARSLGSLPGEKLFF. DNA of the CDR3: TGTGCCAGAAGCTTGGGCTCGCTCCCGGGGGAAAAACTGTTTTTT. The chain couples TRBV5-3 to TRBJ1-4; D not certain. TRBV5-3 is given ORF status, its function remaining uncertain. V was trimmed by 0 bases and J by 8 bases, leaving 14 bases between them. The CDR3 covers 15 residues.